These T cell receptor beta chains were read from a single sample in a study of cytomegalovirus exposure and HLA in healthy donors. The method was immunoSEQ multiplex PCR; TCRdb's version includes in-frame clones alone and lacks a portion of them. The table shows some 130,000 clones, with about three quarters occurring only once. What was sequenced was PBMCs. The receptors originated from a male donor in good health and CMV-seropositive. The CDR3 runs from the conserved cysteine through the conserved F or W.

v_call,j_call,cdr3_aa
TRBV5-1,TRBJ2-1,CASSLVGGAKNEQFF
TRBV11-3,TRBJ2-1,CASSTLAGEQFF
TRBV19,TRBJ1-2,CASSISAGTGWNYGYTF
TRBV5-1,TRBJ1-1,CASSTETGSATEAFF
TRBV28,TRBJ2-3,CASSPSGDSDTQYF
TRBV5-1,TRBJ2-2,CASSLKQGKNTGELFF
TRBV19,TRBJ1-5,CASSIVRVYSNQPQHF
TRBV10-3,TRBJ2-7,CAISDREPPLSEQYF
TRBV13,TRBJ2-3,CASSFLAGASWDTQYF
TRBV7-9,TRBJ2-7,CASSLTGTSGVYEQYF
TRBV6-4,TRBJ2-3,CASTEVVGLALTDTQYF
TRBV4-3,TRBJ2-7,CASSQDRDRDYEQYF
TRBV29-1,TRBJ2-1,CSVGVTGEPGNEQFF